The following is a T cell receptor beta chain sequence with its context. The repertoire was sequenced with immunoSEQ multiplex PCR; TCRdb's copy has only in-frame clones and lacks some. The sample yields more than 200,000 clones, 85% to 95% seen once. These data are taken from a study of blood T cell repertoires in COVID-19. CDR3 length: 13 residues. The junction had 8 bases not matched to a gene; V was cut back by 5 bases and J by 10 bases. Germline V gene sequence: CDR1 SGHVS, CDR2 FNYEAQ. Cohort 3 donors counted as recovered after two negative PCRs, clearance, or resolved symptoms. This receptor was identified in a woman between 18 and 30 years old who had recovered from COVID-19. The sample was PBMCs or T cells enriched from blood (not recorded which). V usage is TRBV7-6 and J usage is TRBJ2-1; 7 nucleotides align to TRBD1. CDR3 sequence: CASSLTTGDEQFF. The DNA for the CDR3 is TGTGCCAGCAGCCTCACCACAGGGGACGAGCAGTTCTTC. Using reference TRBV7-6 and TRBJ2-1 for the parts outside the CDR3, the full variable domain is GAGVSQSPRYKVTKRGQDVALRCDPISGHVSLYWYRQALGQGPEFLTYFNYEAQQDKSGLPNDRFSAERPEGSISTLTIQRTEQRDSAMYRCASSLTTGDEQFFGPGTRLTVL.